This T cell receptor (beta chain) was captured by sequencing in a study of T cells in localized non-small cell lung cancer. Study-level results: Tumor trailed uninvolved adjacent lung in T cell clonality, which peaked there. Median detection of top 100 tumor clones in adjacent lung was under 75 clones. The study linked higher blood T cell density to longer overall survival. Only one tumor region was sequenced, so heterogeneity remains possible.

The data were produced by immunoSEQ multiplex PCR, yet TCRdb's version contains in-frame clones alone and is incomplete. This sample yields around 31,000 clones, of which about 88% are seen a single time; about a tenth belongs to the top ten. With regard to this clone: The antigen is not known.

V lost 2 bases and J lost 0, with 9 bases in between. The CDR3 loop spans 15 amino acids. Germline CDR1 SGHKS, CDR2 YYEKEE (reference sequence). The rearrangement uses TRBV5-5 and TRBJ1-3; D is uncertain. Here the sequenced sample was peripheral blood, taken before any cancer treatment. This receptor was obtained from a woman aged 40-69 years with stage I lung adenocarcinoma. DNA of the CDR3: TGTGCCAGCAGCTTCACACAGTCCTCTGGAAACACCATATATTTT. It yields the protein CASSFTQSSGNTIYF.